This T cell receptor (beta chain) was captured by sequencing in a study of beta chain features in type 1 diabetes. Broader study findings: Type 1 diabetes patients had moderately but significantly shorter TCRB CDR3s in all four CD4+ subsets. cDNA sequencing could over-represent cells with high TCR expression.

Every bit of the isolated RNA underwent reverse transcription, so sequencing read expressed TCRB transcripts. Produced via immunoSEQ multiplex PCR; TCRdb's table is partial and in-frame only. The sample includes 150,000 to 200,000 clones, 6.5% to 8.5% seen only once; the top ten take approximately 0.54%. Comment on this clone: What it binds is unknown.

Germline loops: CDR1 SGHNT, CDR2 YENEEA. The CDR3 contains 15 residues. Trimming cost V 4 bases and J 2 bases, with 13 bases left between them. Sequencing was carried out using central memory CD4+ T cells from blood. This receptor was identified in a woman aged 18-29 years with type 1 diabetes. V usage is TRBV11-3 and J usage is TRBJ2-3; tentatively, D is TRBD1 (6 bases). The CDR3 is CASSYQGPSTDTQYF. The CDR3 DNA reads as TGTGCCAGCAGCTACCAGGGGCCGTCCACAGATACGCAGTATTTT.